This T cell receptor beta chain was identified during a study of T-cell memory formation after mild COVID-19. On the study more broadly: Largely, TCR clusters stayed within a single donor. The study, taken as a whole, reports: Among contracting clones, CD4+ were mainly CM/EM and CD8+ enriched in EMRA. Proof of SARS-CoV-2 specificity was absent for the second-wave clones that crested on day 37.

A 5'RACE reaction primed in the constant segment made cDNA libraries of TCR alpha and TCR beta, and these carried sample barcodes and UMIs. TCRdb reprocessed the 5' RACE reads with MiXCR, giving one entry per CDR3 protein. This repertoire shows nearly 350,000 distinct CDR3 sequences, 10% to 15% found once; its top ten account for around 21%. The V and J ends lost 5 bases and 7 bases, in that order; junction bases with no gene match: 13. Germline assignment: CDR1 LGHDT and CDR2 YNNKEL (reference sequence). The CDR3 spans 17 residues. This clonotype was seen only once. The antigen is undetermined. The source material was PBMCs or a T cell subset sorted from them (not recorded which). This sequence originates from a man aged 18 to 30 who had mild COVID-19 (a few samples of this study predate the infection). Cell type and time point are not known. The chain joins TRBV3-1 to TRBJ1-6; TRBD1 aligns across 8 bases. The DNA for the CDR3 is TGTGCCAGCAGCGCGCGGACAGGGCCCCCTGGGAATTCACCCCTCCACTTT. It specifies CASSARTGPPGNSPLHF.